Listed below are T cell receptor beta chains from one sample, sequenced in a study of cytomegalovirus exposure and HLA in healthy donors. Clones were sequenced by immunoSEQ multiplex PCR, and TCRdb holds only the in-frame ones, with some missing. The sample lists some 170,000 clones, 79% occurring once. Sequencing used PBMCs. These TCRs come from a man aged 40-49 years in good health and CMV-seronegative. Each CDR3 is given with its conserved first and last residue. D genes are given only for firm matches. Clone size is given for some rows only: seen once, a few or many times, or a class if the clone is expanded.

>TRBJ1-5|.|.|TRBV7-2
CASSSNRDQPQHF
TGTGCCAGCAGCTCCAACAGGGATCAGCCCCAGCATTTT
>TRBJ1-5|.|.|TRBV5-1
CASSLEGYSNQPQHF
TGCGCCAGCAGCTTGGAGGGGTATAGCAATCAGCCCCAGCATTTT
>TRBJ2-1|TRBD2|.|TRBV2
CASSELAGPNEQFF
TGTGCCAGCAGTGAATTAGCGGGCCCTAATGAGCAGTTCTTC
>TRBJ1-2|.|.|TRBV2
CASRPEQGTNYGYTF
TGTGCCAGTCGACCCGAACAGGGTACTAACTATGGCTACACCTTC
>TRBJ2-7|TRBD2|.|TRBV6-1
CASSEWGRVSEQYF
TGTGCCAGCAGTGAATGGGGGAGGGTCTCCGAGCAGTACTTC
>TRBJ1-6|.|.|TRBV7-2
CASSLMAGPNSPLHF
TGTGCCAGCAGCTTGATGGCAGGGCCAAATTCACCCCTCCACTTT
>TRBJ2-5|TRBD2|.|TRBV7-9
CSSTLGGGQETQYF
TGTTCCAGCACCCTGGGGGGGGGCCAAGAGACCCAGTACTTC
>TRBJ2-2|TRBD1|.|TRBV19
CASSGQGYTGELFF
TGTGCCAGTAGTGGACAGGGGTACACCGGGGAGCTGTTTTTT
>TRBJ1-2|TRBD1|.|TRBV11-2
CASSFQTGTVGGYTF
TGTGCCAGCAGCTTCCAGACAGGGACAGTAGGAGGCTACACCTTC
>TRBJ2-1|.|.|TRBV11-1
CASATPADEQFF
TGTGCCAGCGCCACTCCGGCGGATGAGCAGTTCTTC
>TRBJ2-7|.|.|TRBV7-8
CASSLLLARSYEQYF
TGTGCCAGCAGCTTACTCCTAGCGCGATCCTACGAGCAGTACTTC
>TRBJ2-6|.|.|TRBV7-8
CASSSSRTGANVLTF
TGTGCCAGCAGCAGTTCCCGGACAGGGGCCAACGTCCTGACTTTC
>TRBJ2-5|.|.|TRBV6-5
CASTGRGGETQYF
TGTGCCAGCACGGGGCGGGGCGGGGAGACCCAGTACTTC
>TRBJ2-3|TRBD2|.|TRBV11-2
CASRPPGKREEGTQYF
TGTGCCAGCAGACCTCCAGGGAAGCGGGAAGAGGGTACGCAGTATTTT
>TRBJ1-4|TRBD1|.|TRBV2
CASSEVPGQGEKLFF
TGTGCCAGCAGTGAGGTCCCGGGACAGGGAGAAAAACTGTTTTTT
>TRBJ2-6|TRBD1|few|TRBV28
CASSLTRDSPSGANGLTF
TGTGCCAGCAGTCTAACCCGGGACAGCCCCTCTGGGGCCAACGGCCTGACTTTC
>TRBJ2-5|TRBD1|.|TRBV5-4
CASRGTGVETQYF
TGTGCCAGCAGGGGGACAGGGGTGGAGACCCAGTACTTC
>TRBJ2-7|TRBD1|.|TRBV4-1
CASSQRDRAHEQYF
TGCGCCAGCAGCCAAAGGGACAGGGCCCACGAGCAGTACTTC
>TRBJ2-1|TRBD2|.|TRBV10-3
CAISVNGGSGAYNEQFF
TGTGCCATCAGTGTAAATGGCGGGAGCGGGGCCTACAATGAGCAGTTCTTC
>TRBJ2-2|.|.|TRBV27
CASSLNAVTGELFF
TGTGCCAGCAGTTTAAATGCGGTAACCGGGGAGCTGTTTTTT
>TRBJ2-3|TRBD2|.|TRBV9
CASSVGGRALDTQYF
TGTGCCAGCAGCGTAGGCGGGAGGGCCTTAGATACGCAGTATTTT
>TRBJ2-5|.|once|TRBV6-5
CASSYSKGVETQYF
TGTGCCAGCAGTTACTCGAAAGGAGTAGAGACCCAGTACTTC
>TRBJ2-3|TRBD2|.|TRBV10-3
CAIKLAGVSTDTQYF
TGTGCCATCAAGCTAGCGGGAGTTAGCACAGATACGCAGTATTTT
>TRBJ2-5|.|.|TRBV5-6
CASSWDTQETQYF
TGTGCCAGCAGTTGGGACACCCAAGAGACCCAGTACTTC
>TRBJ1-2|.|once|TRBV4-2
CASRTIGGRSYGYTF
TGTGCCAGCAGAACTATCGGGGGGCGCAGCTATGGCTACACCTTC
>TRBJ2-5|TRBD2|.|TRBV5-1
CASSLGGSGRETQYF
TGCGCCAGCAGCTTGGGCGGTAGCGGGAGGGAGACCCAGTACTTC
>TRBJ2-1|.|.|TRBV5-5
CASSLVDSYNEQFF
TGTGCCAGCAGCTTGGTGGACAGCTACAATGAGCAGTTCTTC